Following are 2 T cell receptor beta chains from one sample sequenced in a study of blood T cell repertoires in COVID-19. TCRdb keeps only in-frame clones here, not all; method: immunoSEQ multiplex PCR. The table shows approximately 260,000 clones, with approximately 85% occurring only once. Sequenced material: peripheral blood. Source of these receptors: a woman in her 70s with acute or convalescent COVID-19.

Note on this clone: Germline is not matched at one junction end, which may reflect a read error. The rearrangement uses TRBV7-7 and TRBJ2-1; D could derive from TRBD1 or TRBD2 (6 bases each). This CDR3 comprises 14 residues. Germline assignment: CDR1 SSHAT and CDR2 FNYEAQ (reference sequence). In nucleotides, the CDR3 is TGTGCTAGCAGCTTAGGGGGGCCCTACAATGAGCAGTTCTTC. It translates to CASSLGGPYNEQFF.

The rearrangement links TRBV5-1 to TRBJ1-2; possibly TRBD1 for D (5 bases). Trimming stripped 3 bases from V and 6 bases from J, with 6 bases between. CDR1 SGHRS and CDR2 YFSETQ come from the germline V gene. CDR3 length: 11 residues. CDR3 DNA sequence: TGCGCCAGCAGCTCGACAGATGGCTACACCTTC. It encodes CASSSTDGYTF.